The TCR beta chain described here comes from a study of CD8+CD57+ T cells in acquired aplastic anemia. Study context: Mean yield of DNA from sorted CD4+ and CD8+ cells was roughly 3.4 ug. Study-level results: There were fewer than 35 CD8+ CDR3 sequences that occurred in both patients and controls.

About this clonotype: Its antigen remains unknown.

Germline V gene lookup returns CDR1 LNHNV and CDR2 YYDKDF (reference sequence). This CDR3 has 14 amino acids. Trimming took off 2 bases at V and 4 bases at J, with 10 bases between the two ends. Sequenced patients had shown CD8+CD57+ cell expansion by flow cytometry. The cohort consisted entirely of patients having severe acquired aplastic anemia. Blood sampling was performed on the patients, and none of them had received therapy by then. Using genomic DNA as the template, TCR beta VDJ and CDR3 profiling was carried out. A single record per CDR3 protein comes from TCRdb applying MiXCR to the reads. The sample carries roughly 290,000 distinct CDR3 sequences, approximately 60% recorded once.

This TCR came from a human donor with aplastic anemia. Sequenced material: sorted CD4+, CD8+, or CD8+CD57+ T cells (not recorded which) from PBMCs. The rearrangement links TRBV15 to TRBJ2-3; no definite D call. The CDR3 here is CATSRSTLADTQYF. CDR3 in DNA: TGTGCCACCAGCAGATCCACCTTGGCAGATACGCAGTATTTT.